This T cell receptor (beta chain) is from a study of blood T cell repertoires in COVID-19. Sequencing used immunoSEQ multiplex PCR; TCRdb keeps in-frame clones, though not all of them. Of 130,000 to 150,000 clones listed, about 90% were seen once; the top ten hold about 11%. The CDR3 totals 15 residues. Trimming took 4 bases from V and 5 from J, leaving 17 bases between them. Looked up from germline, CDR1 is MGHRA and CDR2 is YSYEKL. The sample taken for sequencing was PBMCs or T cells enriched from blood (not recorded which). The receptor was derived from a man in his sixties who had recovered from COVID-19. The rearrangement uses TRBV4-1 and TRBJ1-2; a weak D match, TRBD1 (6 bases). Here the CDR3 DNA reads TGCGCCAGCAGCCCCGGGAGGCAGGGGCTTTATGGCTACACCTTC. It codes for CASSPGRQGLYGYTF.